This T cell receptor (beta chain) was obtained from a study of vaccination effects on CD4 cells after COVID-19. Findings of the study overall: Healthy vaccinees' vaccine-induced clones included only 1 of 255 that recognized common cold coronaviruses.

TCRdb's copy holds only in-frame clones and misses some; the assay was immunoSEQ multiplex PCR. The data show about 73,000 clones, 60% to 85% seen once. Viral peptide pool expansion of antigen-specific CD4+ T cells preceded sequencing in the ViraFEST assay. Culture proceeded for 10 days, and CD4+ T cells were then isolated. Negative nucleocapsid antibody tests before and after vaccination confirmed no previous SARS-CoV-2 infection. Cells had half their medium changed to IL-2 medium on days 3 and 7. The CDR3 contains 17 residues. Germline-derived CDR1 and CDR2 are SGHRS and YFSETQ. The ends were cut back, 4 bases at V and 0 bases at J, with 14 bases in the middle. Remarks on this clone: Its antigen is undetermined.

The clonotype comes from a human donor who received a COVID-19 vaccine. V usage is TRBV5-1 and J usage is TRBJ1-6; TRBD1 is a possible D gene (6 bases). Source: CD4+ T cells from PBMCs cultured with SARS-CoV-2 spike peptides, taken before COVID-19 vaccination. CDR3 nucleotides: TGCGCCAGCAGCGAAGGACAGATAAGCTCCTATAATTCACCCCTCCACTTT. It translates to CASSEGQISSYNSPLHF.